The next 14 T cell receptor beta chains were all read from a single sample in a study of blood T cell repertoires in COVID-19 (dated by TCRdb to 2020 to 2021). Libraries were made using the immunoSEQ multiplex PCR assay. TCRdb holds this immuneACCESS table with in-frame rearrangements only. Some clones are missing; in checked studies, unresolved V genes explain under half, and the rest has no known cause. Recorded for this sample are 350,000 to 450,000 clones; approximately 86% of them occurred a single time. 7.1% of the sample is held by the ten biggest clonotypes. Sequencing input: peripheral blood. The receptor set was obtained from a woman aged 60-75 years with COVID-19, enrolled during active disease.

The chain couples TRBV23-1 to TRBJ1-1; 7 bases align to TRBD1. TRBV23-1 is filed as an ORF, its function uncertain. Germline trimming cut 4 bases from V and 4 bases from J; bases unmatched to any gene: 15. There are 17 residues in the CDR3. CDR3 coding DNA: TGCGCCAGCAGTCGAGAACTCGGAACAGGGGTTTGCACTGAAGCTTTCTTT. It specifies CASSRELGTGVCTEAFF.

The chain joins TRBV24-1 to TRBJ2-3, with 8 bases lining up with TRBD2. The junction had 7 bases not matched to a gene; V was cut back by 9 bases and J by 3 bases. This CDR3 has 14 amino acids. CDR1 and CDR2 from the germline V gene are KGHDR and SFDVKD. The CDR3 DNA sequence: TGTGCCACCTCTGGGCGGGGGGATACAGATACGCAGTATTTT. Residues: CATSGRGDTDTQYF.

The CDR3 DNA is TGTGCCATCAGTGGCCGGGGCTTGGGACAGGGGGATCAAGAAGGTGAAAAACTGTTTTTT. Translation: CAISGRGLGQGDQEGEKLFF. The chain uses TRBV10-3 and TRBJ1-4; 11 nucleotides match TRBD1. With 4 bases clipped from V and 7 bases from J, the junction kept 20 bases outside the gene matches. The CDR3 extends over 20 amino acids. Germline CDR1 ENHRY, CDR2 SYGVKD.

V and J are TRBV5-1 and TRBJ1-1, with 8 bases aligning to TRBD1. The CDR3 runs to 13 residues. V shed 7 bases, J shed 7 bases, and the junction held 9 bases outside the gene matches. Germline loops: CDR1 SGHRS, CDR2 YFSETQ. CDR3 residues: CASHSIGQGEAFF. CDR3 sequence (DNA): TGCGCCAGCCACTCAATAGGACAGGGTGAAGCTTTCTTT.

The chain employs TRBV7-9 and TRBJ1-5, with D perhaps TRBD1 (6 bases). Trimming took 0 bases from V and 3 from J, leaving 9 bases between them. From germline, CDR1 is SEHNR and CDR2 FQNEAQ (reference sequence). The length of the CDR3 is 15 residues. CDR3 in DNA: TGTGCCAGCAGCTTAGCTCAGGGGCTCAATCAGCCCCAGCATTTT. Protein product: CASSLAQGLNQPQHF.

This clone was observed a single time. The rearrangement uses TRBV12-5 and TRBJ1-5, with a tentative D call TRBD1 (5 bases). The V end lost 1 base, the J end lost 6 bases, and 10 bases lay between the germline ends. The CDR3 sequence is 14 residues long. The germline V gene has CDR1 LGHNT and CDR2 FRNRAP. The DNA of the CDR3 is TGTGCTAGTGGTTTGGACAGGCACAGTCAGCCCCAGCATTTT. It yields the protein CASGLDRHSQPQHF.

The V call is TRBV5-1, the J call TRBJ2-7; D possibly corresponds to TRBD1 (5 bases). The CDR3 extends over 14 amino acids. CDR1 and CDR2 (germline): SGHRS, YFSETQ. Trimming stripped 0 bases from V and 4 bases from J, with 11 bases between. The CDR3, as DNA: TGCGCCAGCAGCTTGGCTCTCGCAGGGTACGAGCAGTACTTC. It is translated as CASSLALAGYEQYF.

This rearrangement joins TRBV10-3 to TRBJ2-4, with 11 nucleotides matching TRBD2. This CDR3 comprises 18 residues. Trimming removed 2 bases from V and 0 bases from J; junction bases left unmatched: 6. Germline V gives CDR1 ENHRY, CDR2 SYGVKD. CDR3 sequence reads: CAISEGLAGGKAKNIQYF. The CDR3, as DNA: TGTGCCATCAGTGAGGGGCTAGCGGGGGGAAAAGCCAAAAACATTCAGTACTTC.

The chain uses TRBV6-5 and TRBJ1-4; possible D gene TRBD1, 6 bases. This CDR3 is built from 13 residues. Per germline, CDR1 MNHEY and CDR2 SVGAGI. Trimming pared 2 bases from V and 8 bases from J, leaving 9 bases between. The chain's CDR3 is CASSYPDREKLFF. The CDR3 DNA is TGTGCCAGCAGTTACCCGGACAGAGAAAAACTGTTTTTT.

The gene calls are TRBV7-3 and TRBJ2-2; the match to TRBD1 covers 7 bases. The germline V gene encodes CDR1 SGHTA and CDR2 FQGTGA. J lost 1 base, V lost 0 bases, and 5 bases had no gene match. This CDR3 comprises 17 residues. CDR3 DNA: TGTGCCAGCAGCTTAACCCCCGACAGGGTGAACACCGGGGAGCTGTTTTTT. Protein: CASSLTPDRVNTGELFF.

V and J are TRBV6-5 and TRBJ1-2; the D gene is possibly TRBD1 (6 bases). V lost 6 bases, J lost 4 bases, and 15 bases lay in between. Germline V CDR1 and CDR2: MNHEY, SVGAGI. CDR3 size: 14 residues. DNA of the CDR3: TGTGCCAGCAGATTCGCAGGGGCGCGCTATGGCTACACCTTC. This codes for CASRFAGARYGYTF.

V gene TRBV27 combines with J gene TRBJ1-1; the D is unclear. The germline CDR1 and CDR2 sequences are MNHEY and SMNVEV (reference sequence). This CDR3 has 14 residues. With 6 bases removed from V and 5 bases from J, the gap between germline ends came to 16 bases. DNA for the CDR3: TGTGCCAGCAGCCCACAGACCCGTTTGACTGAAGCTTTCTTT. As protein: CASSPQTRLTEAFF.

The gene calls are TRBV19 and TRBJ2-1; 10 bases are a match to TRBD1. Germline V gene sequence: CDR1 LNHDA, CDR2 SQIVND (reference sequence). Unmatched junction bases numbered 14, after V lost 5 bases and J lost 4 bases. The length of the CDR3 is 18 residues. The CDR3, as DNA: TGTGCCAGTAGTCCAGCCCGGACCGGGACAGGGGCGTACAATGAGCAGTTCTTC. Amino acid sequence: CASSPARTGTGAYNEQFF.

The V call is TRBV6-2 or TRBV6-3, the J call TRBJ2-1; 10 nucleotides line up with TRBD1. The junction had 10 bases not matched to a gene; V was cut back by 0 bases and J by 5 bases. This CDR3 comprises 18 residues. Germline CDR1 is MNHEY and CDR2 is SVGEGT. CDR3 nucleotides: TGTGCCAGCAGTTACTCGAGACGTTCGGGGACAGGGGACAATGAGCAGTTCTTC. Translating gives CASSYSRRSGTGDNEQFF.